What follows are 18 T cell receptor beta chains derived from one specimen sequenced in a study of beta chain features in type 1 diabetes. The whole isolated RNA underwent reverse transcription, so sequencing captured expressed TCRB transcripts. Clones were read by immunoSEQ multiplex PCR, and TCRdb kept only the in-frame ones, dropping some. Of roughly 280,000 clones in the sample, 24% are singletons; the top ten hold 0.012%. These receptors' antigens are unknown. Study results and limitations: Across all four CD4+ subsets, people with type 1 diabetes showed modestly shorter TCRB CDR3s.

Sequencing input: naive CD4+ T cells from blood. These receptor sequences come from a woman between 25 and 40 years old with type 1 diabetes.

The rearrangement joins TRBV6-5 to TRBJ2-7; 7 nucleotides match TRBD2. Losses at the gene ends were 2 bases for V and 6 bases for J; bases not matched to a gene: 4. Germline V lookup: CDR1 MNHEY, CDR2 SVGAGI. The CDR3 sequence is 13 residues long. CDR3 in amino acids: CASSYAGAPEQYF. DNA for the CDR3: TGTGCCAGCAGTTACGCGGGAGCCCCCGAGCAGTACTTC.

The CDR3 coding sequence is TGCAGCGGCGGACAGGGAGGTGGCTACACCTTC. This sequence encodes CSGGQGGGYTF. The chain combines TRBV29-1 with TRBJ1-2; TRBD1 matches at 8 bases. The CDR3 runs 11 residues. Germline CDR1 is SQVTM and CDR2 is ANQGSEA. With 7 bases clipped from V and 7 bases from J, the junction kept 5 bases outside the gene matches.

The CDR3 DNA sequence: TGTGCCAGCAGTCAGGGACTAGCGATCGAGACCCAGTACTTC. It codes for CASSQGLAIETQYF. The chain joins TRBV6-5 to TRBJ2-5; 10 bases align to TRBD2. This CDR3 contains 14 residues. Germline V gene data show CDR1 as MNHEY and CDR2 as SVGAGI. V lost 5 bases and J lost 5; bases outside the gene matches: 5.

This clone was detected a few times. The chain joins TRBV6-5 to TRBJ2-7, with a possible D match to TRBD2 (6 bases). Per germline, CDR1 MNHEY and CDR2 SVGAGI. This CDR3 region has 15 residues. Trimming took off 1 base at V and 1 base at J, with 11 bases between the two ends. The DNA for the CDR3 is TGTGCCAGCAGTTACTTCGTGGGGGGATCCTACGAGCAGTACTTC. It yields the protein CASSYFVGGSYEQYF.

This clone showed up just a few times. The chain employs TRBV2 and TRBJ2-7; possibly TRBD2 for D (6 bases). The germline gives CDR1 SNHLY, CDR2 FYNNEI. The CDR3 is 15 residues long. The ends were cut back, 1 base at V and 5 bases at J, with 15 bases in the middle. In DNA, the CDR3 is TGTGCCAGCAGTGAAGATATTGTGGGGGAGGACGAGCAGTACTTC. It translates to CASSEDIVGEDEQYF.

The CDR3 spells CASSLGFPSVETQYF. Written as DNA, the CDR3 is TGTGCCAGCAGCTTAGGGTTTCCTAGCGTGGAGACCCAGTACTTC. This chain joins TRBV7-9 and TRBJ2-5, with a weak D call TRBD2 (6 bases). The ends were cut back, 1 base at V and 5 bases at J, with 14 bases in the middle. The CDR3 has 15 amino acids. Germline V gene lookup returns CDR1 SEHNR and CDR2 FQNEAQ (reference sequence). The variable domain in full, with the rest retrieved from reference TRBV7-9 and TRBJ2-5, is DTGVSQNPRHKITKRGQNVTFRCDPISEHNRLYWYRQTLGQGPEFLTYFQNEAQLEKSRLLSDRFSAERPKGSFSTLEIQRTEQGDSAMYLCASSLGFPSVETQYFGPGTRLLVL.

This clone was seen a few times. The CDR3 nucleotides are TGTGCCTGGAGCCGGACAGGGGCTAAATATTTT. Protein sequence: CAWSRTGAKYF. The J gene is TRBJ1-3, the V gene TRBV30; 9 bases are a match to TRBD1. This CDR3 comprises 11 residues. J was trimmed by 15 bases and V by 3 bases; bases with no gene match: 6. Germline V gene sequence: CDR1 GTSNPN, CDR2 SVGIG (reference sequence).

This clone was detected a few times. The V and J genes are TRBV5-1 and TRBJ1-1; D is unresolved. The V gene's germline CDR1 is SGHRS and CDR2 YFSETQ. V shed 0 bases and J shed 4 bases, with 10 bases lying between them. The CDR3 sequence is 14 residues long. This CDR3 is CASSLDREGTEAFF. DNA for the CDR3: TGCGCCAGCAGCTTGGATCGTGAGGGCACTGAAGCTTTCTTT.

In its sample, this clone was seen a few times. V is TRBV7-9 and J is TRBJ2-1; D might be TRBD1 (5 bases). Germline V gene sequence: CDR1 SEHNR, CDR2 FQNEAQ (reference sequence). The V gene lost 2 bases and the J gene lost 6 bases, with 8 bases spanning the gap. There are 13 residues in the CDR3. Here the CDR3 DNA reads TGTGCCAGCAGCTTACAGCAGGGCAATGAGCAGTTCTTC. It is translated as CASSLQQGNEQFF.

The chain couples TRBV5-4 to TRBJ1-5, with D tentatively TRBD1 (5 bases). The V end was cut by 0 bases, the J end by 6 bases, with 10 bases between. The germline V gene encodes CDR1 SGHNT and CDR2 YYREEE (reference sequence). The CDR3 extends over 14 amino acids. As DNA, the CDR3 is TGTGCCAGCAGCTTGGGGGGGGTTAGTCAGCCCCAGCATTTT. Protein: CASSLGGVSQPQHF.

CDR3 in amino acids: CSAGRPSGSQETQYF. CDR3 nucleotide sequence: TGCAGCGCTGGTAGGCCTAGCGGTTCCCAAGAGACCCAGTACTTC. V is TRBV29-1 and J is TRBJ2-5; 7 positions match TRBD2. The J segment lost 1 base and the V segment lost 7 bases, leaving 12 bases of the junction unmatched. CDR1 is SQVTM, CDR2 ANQGSEA, per germline. CDR3 length: 15 residues. Full variable domain (rest looked up from reference TRBV29-1 and TRBJ2-5): SAVISQKPSRDICQRGTSLTIQCQVDSQVTMMFWYRQQPGQSLTLIATANQGSEATYESGFVIDKFPISRPNLTFSTLTVSNMSPEDSSIYLCSAGRPSGSQETQYFGPGTRLLVL.

This clone was seen only a few times. Here the CDR3 DNA reads TGCGCCAGCAGCCCGATGGTCGCGGGAGGTTCCTACAATGAGCAGTTCTTC. As protein: CASSPMVAGGSYNEQFF. The rearrangement links TRBV5-1 to TRBJ2-1; 8 bases align to TRBD2. Germline assignment: CDR1 SGHRS and CDR2 YFSETQ. The CDR3 consists of 17 residues. The junction had 10 bases not matched to a gene; V was cut back by 4 bases and J by 1 base.

This clone came up a few times. The CDR3 bases are TGTGCCAGCAGCCCCCCCCCGACAGGTTTAACCAGGGGGTTCTTC. Protein product: CASSPPPTGLTRGFF. The chain joins TRBV28 to TRBJ2-1, with D maybe TRBD1 (6 bases). Per the germline V gene, CDR1 is MDHEN and CDR2 is SYDVKM. The CDR3 contains 15 residues. V lost 6 bases and J 15 bases, leaving 27 bases between the germline ends.

The chain combines TRBV27 with TRBJ2-4; the D gene is possibly TRBD1 (5 bases). CDR3 size: 13 residues. Germline CDR1 is MNHEY and CDR2 is SMNVEV (reference sequence). Trimming cost V 2 bases and J 9 bases, with 11 bases left between them. The CDR3 sequence: CASSLGGASIQYF. The CDR3 bases are TGTGCCAGCAGTTTAGGTGGGGCCAGCATTCAGTACTTC.

The chain carries TRBV15 and TRBJ1-2, with D maybe TRBD1 (6 bases). V lost 5 bases, J lost 8 bases, and 12 bases lay in between. The CDR3 contains 12 residues. Germline values: CDR1 LNHNV, CDR2 YYDKDF (reference sequence). CDR3 in amino acids: CATSGLRGGYTF. The CDR3 DNA follows: TGTGCCACCAGCGGTCTCAGGGGCGGCTACACCTTC.

In this sample, this clone turned up a few times. The chain has TRBV5-1 and TRBJ1-1; TRBD1 is a possible D gene (5 bases). CDR3 length: 15 amino acids. Germline lookup yields CDR1 SGHRS and CDR2 YFSETQ. Trimming took off 4 bases at V and 1 base at J, with 14 bases between the two ends. In nucleotides, the CDR3 is TGCGCCAGCAGCCCGGATTTGACAGCGAACACTGAAGCTTTCTTT. Its translation: CASSPDLTANTEAFF.

This clone showed up just a few times. V and J are TRBV7-8 and TRBJ2-5, with a tentative D call TRBD1 (5 bases). Germline V gene sequence: CDR1 SGHVS, CDR2 FQNEAQ. The CDR3 contains 18 residues. Between the trimmed V and J ends, which lost 4 bases and 5 bases, there was a span of 26 bases. The CDR3 DNA is TGTGCCAGCAGCTCTAAAACTACAGGAGACCTAAGGTCGGAGACCCAGTACTTC. Its translation is CASSSKTTGDLRSETQYF.

This clone was observed a few times. The J gene is TRBJ1-4, the V gene TRBV6-5; D unresolved. The CDR3 spans 13 residues. Trimming took 0 bases from V and 8 from J, leaving 7 bases between them. CDR1 is MNHEY and CDR2 is SVGAGI in the germline V gene. In DNA form, the CDR3 reads TGTGCCAGCAGTTACTCTCGAGGGGAAAAACTGTTTTTT. Its protein is CASSYSRGEKLFF.